This passage covers 22 T cell receptor beta chains from one sample sequenced in a study of graft-versus-host responses after intestinal transplantation. Repertoires were generated with immunoSEQ multiplex PCR, while TCRdb's copy carries only in-frame clones and drops some. The table has some 100,000 clones, roughly 87% seen once. Their target antigens are unknown. Specimen: unstimulated CD4+ T cells sorted from spleen or lymph node cells, collected before transplant. The receptor source for this set is a human donor who was the organ donor for an intestinal transplant.

The chain combines TRBV5-1 with TRBJ2-1, with TRBD2 matching over 11 bases. Unmatched junction bases numbered 3, after V lost 2 bases and J lost 5 bases. Germline lookup yields CDR1 SGHRS and CDR2 YFSETQ. This CDR3 is built from 15 residues. This chain's CDR3 is CASSFSGGAHNEQFF. The CDR3 DNA reads as TGCGCCAGCAGCTTTAGCGGGGGGGCCCACAATGAGCAGTTCTTC.

The chain uses TRBV6-5 and TRBJ1-1; maybe TRBD1 (5 bases). The CDR3 consists of 13 residues. With 10 bases removed from V and 1 base from J, the gap between germline ends came to 13 bases. Germline V CDR1 and CDR2: MNHEY, SVGAGI. This chain's CDR3 is CATRRGANTEAFF. The CDR3 DNA follows: TGTGCCACCCGCCGGGGCGCGAACACTGAAGCTTTCTTT.

The genes are TRBV28 and TRBJ1-2, with 9 bases that match TRBD1. The J segment lost 5 bases and the V segment lost 4 bases, leaving 11 bases of the junction unmatched. CDR1 is MDHEN, CDR2 SYDVKM, per germline. This CDR3 region has 16 residues. The CDR3 DNA reads TGTGCCAGCAGTTCCCCCGCAAACAGGGGGCTGTATGGCTACACCTTC. It encodes CASSSPANRGLYGYTF.

The chain carries TRBV4-1 and TRBJ1-5; TRBD1 matches 8 bases. CDR3 length equals 18 residues. Germline CDR1 is MGHRA and CDR2 is YSYEKL. J lost 1 base, V lost 1 base, and 9 bases had no gene match. CDR3 residues: CASSQAAGGTKSNQPQHF. The CDR3 DNA follows: TGCGCCAGCAGCCAAGCGGCAGGGGGCACCAAAAGCAATCAGCCCCAGCATTTT.

This chain uses TRBV11-1 with TRBJ2-7, with D hard to call. This CDR3 is built from 13 residues. The V end was cut by 6 bases, the J end by 3 bases, with 12 bases between. CDR1 is SGHAT and CDR2 is FQDESV in the germline V gene (reference sequence). The CDR3 is CASSKSRGYEQYF. DNA of the CDR3: TGTGCCAGCAGTAAGAGTCGTGGCTACGAGCAGTACTTC.

J is TRBJ2-5 and V is TRBV5-8, with 8 positions matching TRBD1. Unmatched junction bases numbered 7, after V lost 0 bases and J lost 6 bases. Germline V gene lookup returns CDR1 SGHTS and CDR2 YDEGEE. The CDR3 has 15 amino acids. The CDR3 DNA reads as TGTGCCAGCAGCTTGGTTGGACAGGGAACCCAGACCCAGTACTTC. Its protein product is CASSLVGQGTQTQYF.

The rearrangement links TRBV7-6 to TRBJ2-7; D unresolved. Germline V CDR1 and CDR2: SGHVS, FNYEAQ. The CDR3 covers 15 residues. Trimming took off 5 bases at V and 7 bases at J, with 21 bases between the two ends. In DNA, the CDR3 is TGTGCCAGCAGCGGGCCGACGGTCCCGACTTGGGAGCAGTACTTC. It translates to CASSGPTVPTWEQYF. Looking up the rest from reference TRBV7-6 and TRBJ2-7 gives the full variable domain: GAGVSQSPRYKVTKRGQDVALRCDPISGHVSLYWYRQALGQGPEFLTYFNYEAQQDKSGLPNDRFSAERPEGSISTLTIQRTEQRDSAMYRCASSGPTVPTWEQYFGPGTRLTVT.

V is TRBV6-1 and J is TRBJ1-6, with TRBD1 matching 8 bases. From germline, CDR1 is MNHNS and CDR2 SASEGT. This CDR3 is built from 14 residues. The junction had 7 bases not matched to a gene; V was cut back by 7 bases and J by 8 bases. The DNA of the CDR3 is TGTGCCAGCACGAACAGGGGGAGGCATTCACCCCTCCACTTT. Its protein is CASTNRGRHSPLHF.

This clone has more than one count but fewer than ten. In DNA, the CDR3 is TGTGCCACCTCTCCGGTTGGAAACACCATATATTTT. As protein: CATSPVGNTIYF. This rearrangement joins TRBV19 to TRBJ1-3, with D hard to call. V was cut by 10 bases and J by 3 bases, with 10 bases left in between. The germline gives CDR1 LNHDA, CDR2 SQIVND (reference sequence). The CDR3 is made up of 12 amino acids.

The gene calls are TRBV28 and TRBJ1-2; the D is unclear. V was pared by 6 bases and J by 4 bases, with 12 bases between. The CDR3 covers 13 residues. Germline V gives CDR1 MDHEN, CDR2 SYDVKM. CDR3 protein: CASSPPEAYGYTF. The CDR3 nucleotides read TGTGCCAGCAGCCCACCGGAAGCCTATGGCTACACCTTC.

This sequence joins TRBV10-3 and TRBJ2-5; D may be TRBD1 (6 bases). The CDR3 spans 16 residues. Germline V lookup: CDR1 ENHRY, CDR2 SYGVKD. The germline V and J ends were trimmed by 4 bases and 1 base, with 16 bases remaining between them. The CDR3 nucleotides read TGTGCCATCAGTGTACACTCGACAGGTCCCCAAGAGACCCAGTACTTC. Its protein product is CAISVHSTGPQETQYF.

V is TRBV6-6 and J is TRBJ1-1; 11 nucleotides match TRBD1. Germline loops: CDR1 MNHNY, CDR2 SVGAGI (reference sequence). The junction had 10 bases not matched to a gene; V was cut back by 6 bases and J by 4 bases. The CDR3 has 16 residues. CDR3 protein: CASRSGQGARGTEAFF. As DNA, the CDR3 is TGTGCCAGCAGAAGCGGACAGGGGGCTCGGGGCACTGAAGCTTTCTTT.

This rearrangement joins TRBV29-1 to TRBJ1-2; D perhaps matches TRBD1 (5 bases). The V gene's germline CDR1 is SQVTM and CDR2 ANQGSEA. The CDR3 length is 14 residues. V was clipped by 2 bases and J by 5 bases, with 15 bases between them. CDR3 in DNA: TGCAGCGTTGAAAGGTGGGGGGAAGGGTATGGCTACACCTTC. The encoded protein is CSVERWGEGYGYTF.

The V gene is TRBV4-1, the J gene TRBJ2-5; either TRBD1 or TRBD2 may fit D (5 bases each). The CDR3 contains 15 residues. V was trimmed by 3 bases and J by 0 bases, leaving 11 bases between them. Germline CDR1 MGHRA, CDR2 YSYEKL. The CDR3 DNA is TGCGCCAGCAGCCAGAACCGGGGCTACCAAGAGACCCAGTACTTC. It encodes CASSQNRGYQETQYF.

CDR3 sequence reads: CASSPQYTGELFF. DNA of the CDR3: TGTGCCAGCTCACCACAGTACACCGGGGAGCTGTTTTTT. The V gene is TRBV18, the J gene TRBJ2-2; no clear D gene. Germline V lookup: CDR1 KGHSH, CDR2 LQKENI. The CDR3 contains 13 residues. The ends were cut back, 1 base at V and 3 bases at J, with 3 bases in the middle.

The chain recombines TRBV5-1 with TRBJ1-1, with TRBD1 matching over 8 bases. V lost 1 base, J lost 0 bases, and 2 bases stayed unmatched. The CDR3 loop spans 15 amino acids. CDR1 and CDR2 (germline): SGHRS, YFSETQ. The CDR3 loop is CASSLTTGVNTEAFF. The CDR3 DNA reads as TGCGCCAGCAGCTTGACGACAGGGGTGAACACTGAAGCTTTCTTT.

This chain links TRBV7-2 with TRBJ2-3; a weak D match, TRBD2 (6 bases). The V gene's germline CDR1 is SGHTA and CDR2 FQGNSA. With 7 bases removed from V and 2 bases from J, the gap between germline ends came to 19 bases. The CDR3 has 16 residues. CDR3: CASTRTSQDYTDTQYF. The CDR3, as DNA: TGTGCCAGCACCCGAACATCACAGGACTACACAGATACGCAGTATTTT.

The V gene is TRBV27, the J gene TRBJ2-1; no firm D call. The V gene lost 6 bases and the J gene lost 7 bases, with 25 bases spanning the gap. Germline-derived CDR1 and CDR2 are MNHEY and SMNVEV (reference sequence). The CDR3 spans 17 residues. For the CDR3, the DNA is TGTGCCAGCAGCATATTTAAAGTTGGCAATCAGCCGAATGAGCAGTTCTTC. Translating it yields CASSIFKVGNQPNEQFF.

The sample holds one count of this clone. The rearrangement joins TRBV6-6 to TRBJ1-2; 7 nucleotides line up with TRBD1. Trimming took 1 base from V and 6 from J; bases not matched to a gene: 2. The length of the CDR3 is 13 residues. CDR1 MNHNY and CDR2 SVGAGI come from the germline V gene (reference sequence). CDR3 in amino acids: CASSYYDRDGYTF. The CDR3 DNA is TGTGCCAGCAGTTACTACGACAGGGATGGCTACACCTTC.

In this sample, this clone turned up once. The chain carries TRBV6-5 and TRBJ1-5, with D possibly being TRBD1 (6 bases). Germline V gene lookup returns CDR1 MNHEY and CDR2 SVGAGI. Trimming shortened V by 8 bases and J by 5 bases, and 13 bases separated the two germline ends. The CDR3 contains 13 residues. Here the CDR3 DNA reads TGTGCCAGCGGCCGGGACACCGATCAGCCCCAGCATTTT. Encoded protein: CASGRDTDQPQHF.

The chain employs TRBV7-2 and TRBJ1-4; 11 nucleotides align to TRBD1. The CDR3 has 19 residues. Germline V CDR1 and CDR2: SGHTA, FQGNSA. The V and J ends lost 4 bases and 0 bases, in that order; junction bases with no gene match: 10. In nucleotides, the CDR3 is TGTGCCAGCAGCTCGGCCCCCGGGACAGGGGGTGCAACTAATGAAAAACTGTTTTTT. Its protein is CASSSAPGTGGATNEKLFF.

This clone has a single count. V gene TRBV25-1 combines with J gene TRBJ2-1; 7 bases match TRBD2. This CDR3 has 18 residues. V lost 1 base to trimming and J lost 6 bases; unmatched junction nucleotides: 15. Germline CDR1 and CDR2: MGHDK and SYGVNS. The CDR3 is CASSEFVGRRGGRNEQFF. The CDR3 coding sequence is TGTGCCAGCAGTGAATTCGTAGGGCGGAGGGGAGGGCGCAATGAGCAGTTCTTC.